This T cell receptor beta chain was identified in a study of regulatory T cells in long-lasting Graves disease. Building of the TCR beta libraries involved iRepertoire HTBI primers and Arm-PCR of CDR3 regions. One entry per CDR3 protein, called by TCRdb with MiXCR from the multiplex PCR reads. The sample lists over 450,000 distinct CDR3 sequences, under 25% occurring once. Study results and limitations: TRBV28, TRBJ1-2 and TRBJ2-5 emerged as the favored segments in persistent disease. Newly diagnosed patients shared around 910 public clonotypes; persistent patients shared some 2,700.

Time point: persistent/refractory GD, antithyroid drugs over 5 years with positive TRAb. Preparation of the TCR library used RNA extracted from PBMCs. Diagnoses of Graves' disease were made by American Thyroid Association guidelines. An endocrinology department located in Xi'an, China, was where the patients came from. The CDR3 extends over 15 amino acids. V was cut by 5 bases and J by 8 bases, with 21 bases left in between. Germline CDR1 MNHEY, CDR2 SMNVEV (reference sequence). There are many counts of this clonotype. Its antigen is currently unknown. The genes are TRBV27 and TRBJ1-2; TRBD1 is a possible D gene (5 bases). The TCR comes from a female donor with Graves disease. Sequencing was performed on peripheral blood mononuclear cells (PBMCs), taken when the disease was refractory, from a patient treated with antithyroid drugs. CDR3 sequence: CASSGPLGTSRGYTF. The CDR3 bases are TGTGCCAGCAGTGGGCCCCTCGGGACCTCTCGGGGCTACACCTTC.